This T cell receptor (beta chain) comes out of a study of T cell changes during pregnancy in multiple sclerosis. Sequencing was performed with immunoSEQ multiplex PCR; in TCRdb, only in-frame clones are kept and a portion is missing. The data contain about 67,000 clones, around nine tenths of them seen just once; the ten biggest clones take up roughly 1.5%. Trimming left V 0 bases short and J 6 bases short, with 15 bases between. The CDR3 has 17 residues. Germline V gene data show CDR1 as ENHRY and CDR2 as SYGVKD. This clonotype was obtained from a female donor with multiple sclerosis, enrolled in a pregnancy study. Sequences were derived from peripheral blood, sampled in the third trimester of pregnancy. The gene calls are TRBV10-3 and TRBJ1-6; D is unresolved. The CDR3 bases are TGTGCCATCAGTGAGTCTTTCCTCCGGGAAGTTAATTCACCCCTCCACTTT. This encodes CAISESFLREVNSPLHF.